The clone carrying this T cell receptor (beta chain) appeared a single time. Original processing notes: Amplified reference gene primers provided the basis for estimating nucleated cell counts. This table comes from immunoSEQ multiplex PCR, and its TCRdb copy is limited to in-frame clones, with some not included. That table furnishes V, J and clone size, whereas the DNA furnished D and trimming. The table has a few hundred thousand clones, about 88% seen once. The entry originates in a study of blood T cell repertoires in COVID-19. Study-level information: Samples representing acute and convalescent COVID-19 were sourced from the United States, Italy and Spain. Sources were T cells, B-cell-depleted T cells, or PBMCs; the material itself was cDNA or gDNA.

Germline V gives CDR1 SGHAT, CDR2 FQNNGV. V was clipped by 1 base and J by 5 bases, with 15 bases between them. CDR3 length: 17 amino acids. The TCR originated in a woman aged 70-85 years with active or convalescent COVID-19. The rearrangement links TRBV11-2 to TRBJ1-6; D is unclear. The sample taken for sequencing was peripheral blood. The CDR3 nucleotides read TGTGCCAGCAGCTTAGTCCGAATTATAACGGATAATTCACCCCTCCACTTT. It translates to CASSLVRIITDNSPLHF.